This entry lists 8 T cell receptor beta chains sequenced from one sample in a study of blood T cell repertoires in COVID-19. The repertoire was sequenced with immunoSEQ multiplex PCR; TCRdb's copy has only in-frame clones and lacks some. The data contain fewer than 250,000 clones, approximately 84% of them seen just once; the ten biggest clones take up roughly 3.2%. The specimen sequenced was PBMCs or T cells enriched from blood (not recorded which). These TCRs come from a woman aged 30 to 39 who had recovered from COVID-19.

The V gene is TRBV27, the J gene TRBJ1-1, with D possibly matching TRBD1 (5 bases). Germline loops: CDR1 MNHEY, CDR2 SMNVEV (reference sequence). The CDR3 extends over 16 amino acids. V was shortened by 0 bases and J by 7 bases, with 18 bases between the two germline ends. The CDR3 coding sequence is TGTGCCAGCAGTTTATCATCTCTCCGGAGGGGTTATGAAGCTTTCTTT. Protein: CASSLSSLRRGYEAFF.

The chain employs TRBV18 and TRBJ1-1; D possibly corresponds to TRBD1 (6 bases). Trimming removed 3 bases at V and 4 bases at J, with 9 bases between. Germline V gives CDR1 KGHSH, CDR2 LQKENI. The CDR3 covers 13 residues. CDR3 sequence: CASSPTTGTEAFF. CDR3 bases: TGTGCCAGCTCACCCACGACAGGCACTGAAGCTTTCTTT.

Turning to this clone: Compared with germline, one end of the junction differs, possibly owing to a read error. The CDR3 bases are TGTGCCAGCAGTTTTGCGGCCTACCAGGAGACCCAGTACTTC. It is translated as CASSFAAYQETQYF. The chain carries TRBV28 and TRBJ2-5; unclear D gene. This CDR3 has 14 amino acids. From germline, CDR1 is MDHEN and CDR2 SYDVKM.

This chain's CDR3 is CASSLLQGTDTQYF. CDR3 sequence (DNA): TGTGCCAGCAGCTTGCTCCAGGGCACAGATACGCAGTATTTT. This sequence joins TRBV5-4 and TRBJ2-3; D gene uncertain. Deletions cut 1 base from V and 1 base from J, with 7 bases between. Looked up from germline, CDR1 is SGHNT and CDR2 is YYREEE (reference sequence). There are 14 residues in the CDR3.

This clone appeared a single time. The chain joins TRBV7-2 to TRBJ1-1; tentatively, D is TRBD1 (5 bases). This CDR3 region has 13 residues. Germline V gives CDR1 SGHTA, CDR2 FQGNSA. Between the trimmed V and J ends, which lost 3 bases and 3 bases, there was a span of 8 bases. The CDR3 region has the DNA TGTGCCAGCAGCTTGGGGCTATACACTGAAGCTTTCTTT. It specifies CASSLGLYTEAFF. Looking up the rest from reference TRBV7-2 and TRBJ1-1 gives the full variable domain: GAGVSQSPSNKVTEKGKDVELRCDPISGHTALYWYRQSLGQGLEFLIYFQGNSAPDKSGLPSDRFSAERTGGSVSTLTIQRTQQEDSAVYLCASSLGLYTEAFFGQGTRLTVV.

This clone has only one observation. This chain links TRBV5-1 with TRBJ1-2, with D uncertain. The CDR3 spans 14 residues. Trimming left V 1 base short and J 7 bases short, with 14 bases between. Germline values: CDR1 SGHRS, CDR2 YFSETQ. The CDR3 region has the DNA TGCGCCAGCAGCTTGCCGGGGTTAGTAGGTGGCTACACCTTC. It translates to CASSLPGLVGGYTF. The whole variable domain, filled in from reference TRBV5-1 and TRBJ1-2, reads KAGVTQTPRYLIKTRGQQVTLSCSPISGHRSVSWYQQTPGQGLQFLFEYFSETQRNKGNFPGRFSGRQFSNSRSEMNVSTLELGDSALYLCASSLPGLVGGYTFGSGTRLTVV.

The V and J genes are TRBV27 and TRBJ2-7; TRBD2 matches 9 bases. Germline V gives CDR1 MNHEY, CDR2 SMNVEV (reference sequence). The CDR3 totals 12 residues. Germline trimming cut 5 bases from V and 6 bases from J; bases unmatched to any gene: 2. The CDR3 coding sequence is TGTGCCAGCAGTCCTAGCGGGATCGAGCAGTACTTC. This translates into CASSPSGIEQYF.

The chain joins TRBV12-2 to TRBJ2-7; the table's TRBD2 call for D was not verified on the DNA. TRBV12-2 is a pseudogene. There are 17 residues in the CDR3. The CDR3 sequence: CASRFIGGDSQTYEQYV. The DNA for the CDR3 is TGTGCAAGTCGCTTTATCGGGGGGGACAGTCAAACCTACGAGCAGTACGTC.